This T cell receptor (beta chain) was profiled in a study of human versus mouse CDR3 diversity and MHC coevolution. Study-level results: iCHAO1 estimated the human TCR beta repertoire at some 1.6 million clonotypes.

Comment on this clone: Antigen: not known.

CDR3 length: 15 residues. CDR1 and CDR2 from the germline V gene are SGDLS and YYNGEE. The V segment lost 1 base and the J segment 3 bases; nucleotides outside the gene matches: 2. Profiling relied on immunoSEQ multiplex PCR, and the TCRdb table lists in-frame clones only, not all of them. The sample gives approximately 81,000 clones, 85% to 95% of which show up once; about 1.4% is in the top ten. The sequence was collected from a person aged 30 to 69 in good health. The chain uses TRBV9 and TRBJ2-7, with 12 bases matching TRBD2. Source material: naive CD4+ T cells from blood. Stated subset: CD45RO-negative CD62L-positive naive CD4 T cells. In DNA form, the CDR3 reads TGTGCCAGCAGCGTATCGACTAGCGGGAGCTACGAGCAGTACTTC. Translation gives CASSVSTSGSYEQYF.